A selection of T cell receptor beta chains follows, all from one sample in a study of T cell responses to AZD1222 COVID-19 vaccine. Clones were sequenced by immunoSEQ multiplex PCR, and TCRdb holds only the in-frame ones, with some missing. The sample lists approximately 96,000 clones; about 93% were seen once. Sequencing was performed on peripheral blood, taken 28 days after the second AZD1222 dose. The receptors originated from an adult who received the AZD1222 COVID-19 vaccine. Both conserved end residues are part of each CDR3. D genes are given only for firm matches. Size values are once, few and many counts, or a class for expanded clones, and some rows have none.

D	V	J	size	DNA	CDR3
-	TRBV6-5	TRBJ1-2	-	TGTGCCAGCAGTTACTCGCCGTCGGGCGGGGGAGGCTACACCTTC	CASSYSPSGGGGYTF
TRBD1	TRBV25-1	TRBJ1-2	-	TGTGCCAGCAGTGCAACTGGGACAGGCCCCTATGGCTACACCTTC	CASSATGTGPYGYTF
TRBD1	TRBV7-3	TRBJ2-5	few	TGTGCCAGCAGCTTATCGGACAGGGGGTACCAAGAGACCCAGTACTTC	CASSLSDRGYQETQYF
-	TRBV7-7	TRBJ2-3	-	TGTGCTAGCATCTGCGGGATCTCACACCGGGTAGATACGCAGTATTTT	CASICGISHRVDTQYF
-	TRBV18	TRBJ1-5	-	TGTGCCAGCTCACCACTGGAAGTCGGAAACAATCAGCCCCAGCATTTT	CASSPLEVGNNQPQHF
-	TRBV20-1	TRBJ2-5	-	TGCAGTGCTACCCGGAGGGAGACCCAGTACTTC	CSATRRETQYF
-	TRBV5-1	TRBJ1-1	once	TGCGCCAGCAGCTTGGCCCCGACAGGACCGAACACTGAAGCTTTCTTT	CASSLAPTGPNTEAFF
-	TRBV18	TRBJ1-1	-	TGTGCCAGCTCGCTACCGGGGTTGAACACTGAAGCTTTCTTT	CASSLPGLNTEAFF
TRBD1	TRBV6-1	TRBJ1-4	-	TGTGCCAGCAGTGGGGGGATGAGGGGACAGGTTGCAACTAATGAAAAACTGTTTTTT	CASSGGMRGQVATNEKLFF
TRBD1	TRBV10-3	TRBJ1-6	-	TGTGCCATCAGTGAAGGGACAGGAACGGGGTCACCCCTCCACTTT	CAISEGTGTGSPLHF
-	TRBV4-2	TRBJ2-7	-	TGTGCCAGCAGCCAACTCGGGGCATACGAGCAGTACTTC	CASSQLGAYEQYF
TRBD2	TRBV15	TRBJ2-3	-	TGTGCCACCAGCAGAGATGGGGGGGTCACAGATACGCAGTATTTT	CATSRDGGVTDTQYF
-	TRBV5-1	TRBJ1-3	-	TGCGCCAGCAGCGTAGGGGCGACTCAAGGTGGAAACACCATATATTTT	CASSVGATQGGNTIYF
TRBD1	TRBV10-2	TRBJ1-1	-	TGCGCCAGCAGTGGGGCAGGGGGATTGAACACTGAAGCTTTCTTT	CASSGAGGLNTEAFF
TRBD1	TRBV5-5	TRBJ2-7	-	TGTGCCAGCAGACCCCGACAGGGCACCTACGAGCAGTACTTC	CASRPRQGTYEQYF
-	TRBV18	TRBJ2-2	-	TGTGCCAGCTCACCACAGCGCGGCAGGGGGAACACCGGGGAGCTGTTTTTT	CASSPQRGRGNTGELFF
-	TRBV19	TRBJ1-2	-	TGTGCCAGTAGTATTAACAGGGACCGGGGCTACACCTTC	CASSINRDRGYTF
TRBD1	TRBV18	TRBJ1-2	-	TGTGCCAGCTCACGGGGCGAGGACAGGGGGTTTGGCTACACCTTC	CASSRGEDRGFGYTF
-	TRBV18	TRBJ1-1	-	TGTGCCAGCTCACTTCCAAACCGGGGGTTGGCTGAAGCTTTCTTT	CASSLPNRGLAEAFF
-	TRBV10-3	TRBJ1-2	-	TGTGCCATCAGTGAGTCTAGGGCCGCCTACACCTTC	CAISESRAAYTF
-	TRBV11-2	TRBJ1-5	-	TGTGCCAGCAGCGCAGGGGATGGGGGGCAGCCCCAGCATTTT	CASSAGDGGQPQHF
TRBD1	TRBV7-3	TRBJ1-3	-	TGTGCCAGCAGCGCCGGGACAGCTGGAAACACCATATATTTT	CASSAGTAGNTIYF
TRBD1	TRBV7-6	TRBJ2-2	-	TGTGCCAGCAGTCGACAGGGCGCGAACACCGGGGAGCTGTTTTTT	CASSRQGANTGELFF
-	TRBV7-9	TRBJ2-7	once	TGTGCCAGCAGCGCGGCAGGGCGCCTAACGTTC	CASSAAGRLTF
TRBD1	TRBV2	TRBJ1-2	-	TGTGCCAGCAGTCCCCAGGGACAGGCCTATGGCTACACCTTC	CASSPQGQAYGYTF
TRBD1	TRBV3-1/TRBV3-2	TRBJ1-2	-	TGTGCCAGCAGCCCCCGGACAGGGAGCTATGGCTACACCTTC	CASSPRTGSYGYTF
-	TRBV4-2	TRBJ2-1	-	TGTGCCAGCAGCCAAGATCCGGACTACAATGAGCAGTTCTTC	CASSQDPDYNEQFF
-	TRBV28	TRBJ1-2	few	TGTGCCAGCAGTTTAAGGTGGGGGGATAACTATGGCTACACCTTC	CASSLRWGDNYGYTF
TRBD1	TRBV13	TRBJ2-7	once	TGTGCCAGCAGCTCCCGGATGGGGGCAGGGGGCGAGCAGTACTTC	CASSSRMGAGGEQYF
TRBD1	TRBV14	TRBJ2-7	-	TGTGCCAGCAGCCAGGGACGGGACAGGGTATTCTACGAGCAGTACTTC	CASSQGRDRVFYEQYF
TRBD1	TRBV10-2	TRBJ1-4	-	TGCGCCAGCAGAGGGTGGGGACAGGGAAATGAAAAACTGTTTTTT	CASRGWGQGNEKLFF
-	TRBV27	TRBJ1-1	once	TGTGCCAGTTTTGACGTTATGAACACTGAAGCTTTCTTT	CASFDVMNTEAFF
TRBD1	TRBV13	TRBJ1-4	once	TGTGCCAGCAGCCCCAGGACAGGAACTAATGAAAAACTGTTTTTT	CASSPRTGTNEKLFF
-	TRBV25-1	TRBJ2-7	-	TGTGCCAGCAGTGACCATCGCACGGCCCTCCCCTACGAGCAGTACTTC	CASSDHRTALPYEQYF
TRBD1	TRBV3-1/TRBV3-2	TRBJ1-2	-	TGTGCCAGCAGCCAAGACCCAGGGGGGTACTATGGCTACACCTTC	CASSQDPGGYYGYTF
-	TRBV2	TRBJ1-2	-	TGTGCCAGCAGGGAGTACAACTATGGCTACACCTTC	CASREYNYGYTF
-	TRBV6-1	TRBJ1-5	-	TGTGCCAGCAGTGAATCCCGACAGTCCCAGCATTTT	CASSESRQSQHF
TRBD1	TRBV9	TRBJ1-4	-	TGTGCCAGCAGCGTAAGGACAGGGACCTCTAATGAAAAACTGTTTTTT	CASSVRTGTSNEKLFF
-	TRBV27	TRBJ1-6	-	TGTGCCAGCAGTATCGGACAGTCTCTGTCACCCCTCCACTTT	CASSIGQSLSPLHF
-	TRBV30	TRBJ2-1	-	TGTGCCTGGAAAACAGGGAGCTCCTACAATGAGCAGTTCTTC	CAWKTGSSYNEQFF
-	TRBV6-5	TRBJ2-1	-	TGTGCCAGCAGGGGGGGCGGCGATGAGCAGTTCTTC	CASRGGGDEQFF
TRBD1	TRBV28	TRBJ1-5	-	TGTGCCAGCAACTCCCCTGGGACAGGGGATCAGCCCCAGCATTTT	CASNSPGTGDQPQHF
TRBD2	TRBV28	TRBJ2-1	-	TGTGCCAGCCACGAGCGGGGTTCCTACAATGAGCAGTTCTTC	CASHERGSYNEQFF
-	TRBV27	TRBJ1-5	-	TGTGCCACCGCGCGGCAAAAGGGAGCCAATCAGCCCCAGCATTTT	CATARQKGANQPQHF
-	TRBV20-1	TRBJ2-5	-	TGCAGTGCTAGTACTAGCTCCCTCGGGGAGACCCAGTACTTC	CSASTSSLGETQYF
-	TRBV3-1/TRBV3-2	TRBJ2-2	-	TGTGCCAGCAGCCAAGGAAACTCCCGCACCGGGGAGCTGTTTTTT	CASSQGNSRTGELFF
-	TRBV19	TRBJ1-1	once	TGTGCCAGTAGTCCCCAGGGCCGGTCCCTGAGGCTAGCTTTCTTT	CASSPQGRSLRLAFF
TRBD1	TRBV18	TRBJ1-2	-	TGTGCCAGCTCACCAGTTTGGGCGGCGACAGGGAAATCGTCTGGCTACACCTTC	CASSPVWAATGKSSGYTF
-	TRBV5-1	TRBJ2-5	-	TGCGCCAGCAGCTTTTCAGGGGGAGGAGAGACCCAGTACTTC	CASSFSGGGETQYF
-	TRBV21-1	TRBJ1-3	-	TGTGCCAGCAGCAAGGAGCCAAATGGAAACACCATATATTTT	CASSKEPNGNTIYF
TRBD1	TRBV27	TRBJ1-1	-	TGTGCCAGCAGCCGACAGGGCCCTGCTTCGTCTGAAGCTTTCTTT	CASSRQGPASSEAFF
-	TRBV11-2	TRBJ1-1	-	TGTGCCAGCAGCCGAGGTAGAGACATTAAAAAAGCTTTCTTT	CASSRGRDIKKAFF
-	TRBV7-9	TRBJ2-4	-	TGTGCCAGCAGCCGAGACAGGCCTCTAGCCAAAAACATTCAGTACTTC	CASSRDRPLAKNIQYF
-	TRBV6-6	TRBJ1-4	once	TGTGCCAGCAGGCGGAGGGAACGGGAAAAACTGTTTTTT	CASRRREREKLFF
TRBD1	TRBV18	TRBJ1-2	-	TGTGCCAGCTCACCATTGGACAGGGGGCGAGAAGGCTACACCTTC	CASSPLDRGREGYTF
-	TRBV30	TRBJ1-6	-	TGTGCCTGGAGTGTTAGACAGAATAATTCACCCCTCCACTTT	CAWSVRQNNSPLHF
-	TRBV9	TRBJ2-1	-	TGTGCCAGTCGGGCTGGCAATGAGCAGTTCTTC	CASRAGNEQFF
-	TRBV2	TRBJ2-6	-	TGTGCCAGCAGTGATATCTCTGGGGCCAACGTCCTGACTTTC	CASSDISGANVLTF
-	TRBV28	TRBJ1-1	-	TGTGCCAGCAGTCCCGGGGCCAGGGCGAACACTGAAGCTTTCTTT	CASSPGARANTEAFF
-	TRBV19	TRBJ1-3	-	TGTGCCAGTAGTTCGACAACACAGGCTGGAAACACCATATATTTT	CASSSTTQAGNTIYF